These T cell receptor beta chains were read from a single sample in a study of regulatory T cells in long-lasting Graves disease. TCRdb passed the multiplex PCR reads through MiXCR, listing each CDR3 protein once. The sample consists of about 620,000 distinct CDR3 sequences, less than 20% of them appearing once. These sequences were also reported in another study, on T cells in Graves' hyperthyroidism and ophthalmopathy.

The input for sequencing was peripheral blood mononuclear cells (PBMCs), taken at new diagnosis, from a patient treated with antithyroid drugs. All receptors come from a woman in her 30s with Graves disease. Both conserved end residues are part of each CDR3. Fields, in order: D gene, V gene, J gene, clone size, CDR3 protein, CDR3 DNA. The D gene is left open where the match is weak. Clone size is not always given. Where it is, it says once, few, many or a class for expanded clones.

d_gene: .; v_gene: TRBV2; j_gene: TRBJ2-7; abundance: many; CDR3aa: CASKDGGNTYEQYF; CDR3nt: TGTGCCAGCAAAGACGGTGGAAACACCTACGAGCAGTACTTC
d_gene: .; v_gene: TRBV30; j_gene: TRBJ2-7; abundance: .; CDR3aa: CAWRLGQGNHEQYF; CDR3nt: TGTGCCTGGAGGTTGGGTCAGGGGAACCACGAGCAGTACTTC
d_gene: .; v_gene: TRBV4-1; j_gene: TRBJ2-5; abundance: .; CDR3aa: CASSQDTRETQYF; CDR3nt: TGCGCCAGCAGCCAAGATACCCGAGAGACCCAGTACTTC
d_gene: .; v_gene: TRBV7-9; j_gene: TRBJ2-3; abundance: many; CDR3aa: CASSLSTDTQYF; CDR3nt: TGTGCCAGCAGCTTAAGCACAGATACGCAGTATTTT
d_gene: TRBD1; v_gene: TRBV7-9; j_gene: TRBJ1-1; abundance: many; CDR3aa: CASSIGTELEAFF; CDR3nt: TGTGCCAGCAGCATAGGGACAGAACTTGAAGCTTTCTTT
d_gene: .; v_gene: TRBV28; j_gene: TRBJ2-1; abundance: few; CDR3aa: CASRPPQGRPIF; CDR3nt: TGTGCCAGCAGGCCGCCCCAGGGACGGCCTATCTTC
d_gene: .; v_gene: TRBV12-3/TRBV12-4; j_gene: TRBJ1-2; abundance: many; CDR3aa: CASSLDSVYGYTF; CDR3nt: TGTGCCAGCAGTTTAGACAGCGTCTATGGCTACACCTTC
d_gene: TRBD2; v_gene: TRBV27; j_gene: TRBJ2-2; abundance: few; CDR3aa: CASSLESREGGELFF; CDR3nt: TGTGCCAGCAGCTTAGAGAGCAGGGAGGGCGGGGAGCTGTTTTTT
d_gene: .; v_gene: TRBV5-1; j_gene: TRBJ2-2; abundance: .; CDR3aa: CASGRRNTGELFF; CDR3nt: TGCGCCAGCGGCAGGAGGAACACCGGGGAGCTGTTTTTT
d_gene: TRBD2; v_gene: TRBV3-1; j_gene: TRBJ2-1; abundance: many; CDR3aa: CASTSGSWNEQFF; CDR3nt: TGTGCCAGCACTAGCGGGAGTTGGAATGAGCAGTTCTTC
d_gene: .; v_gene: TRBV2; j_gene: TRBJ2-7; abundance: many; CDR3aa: CASRTGTYSYEQYF; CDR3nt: TGTGCCAGCAGAACCGGGACATACTCTTACGAGCAGTACTTC
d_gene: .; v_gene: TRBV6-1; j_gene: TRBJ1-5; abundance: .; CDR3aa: CASSPDLGPQHF; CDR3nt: TGTGCCAGCAGCCCCGATTTGGGGCCCCAGCATTTT
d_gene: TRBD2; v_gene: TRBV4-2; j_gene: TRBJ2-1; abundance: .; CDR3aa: CASSPLGSGSDEQFF; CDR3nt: TGTGCCAGCAGCCCCCTCGGTAGCGGGAGCGACGAGCAGTTCTTC
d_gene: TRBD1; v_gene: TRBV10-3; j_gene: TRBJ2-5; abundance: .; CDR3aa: CAIRGQGASETQYF; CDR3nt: TGTGCCATCAGGGGACAGGGGGCTTCAGAGACCCAGTACTTC
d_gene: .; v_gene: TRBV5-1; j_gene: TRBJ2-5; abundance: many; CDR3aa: CASSLDVGGLETQYF; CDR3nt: TGCGCCAGCAGCTTGGATGTTGGGGGGTTAGAGACCCAGTACTTC
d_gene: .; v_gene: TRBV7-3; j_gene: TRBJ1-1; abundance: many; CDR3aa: CASSITTVNTEAFF; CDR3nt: TGTGCCAGCAGCATCACGACAGTCAACACTGAAGCTTTCTTT
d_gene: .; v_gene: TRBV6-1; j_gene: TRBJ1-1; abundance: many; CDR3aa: CASDTTGVAFF; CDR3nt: TGTGCCAGCGATACTACGGGGGTAGCTTTCTTT
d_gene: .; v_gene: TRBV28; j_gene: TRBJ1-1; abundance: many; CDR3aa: CASSPPLGGGNTEAFF; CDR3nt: TGTGCCAGCAGTCCGCCCTTAGGCGGTGGGAACACTGAAGCTTTCTTT
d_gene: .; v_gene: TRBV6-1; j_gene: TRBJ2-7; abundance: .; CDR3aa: CASPEGRGKYEQYF; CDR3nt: TGTGCCAGCCCCGAGGGACGGGGAAAATACGAGCAGTACTTC
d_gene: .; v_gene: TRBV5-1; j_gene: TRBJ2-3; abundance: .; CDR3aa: CASSLDYPDTQYF; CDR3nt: TGCGCCAGCAGCTTGGACTACCCAGATACGCAGTATTTT
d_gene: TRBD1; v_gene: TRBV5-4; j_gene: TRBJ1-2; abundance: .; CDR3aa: CASSWGGDSYYGYTF; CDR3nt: TGTGCCAGCAGCTGGGGGGGGGACAGTTATTATGGCTACACCTTC
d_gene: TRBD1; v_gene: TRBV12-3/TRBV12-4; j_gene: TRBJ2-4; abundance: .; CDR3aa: CASSQVGSGTGRAKNIQYF; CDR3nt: TGTGCCAGCAGCCAGGTCGGGAGCGGGACAGGGAGAGCCAAAAACATTCAGTACTTC
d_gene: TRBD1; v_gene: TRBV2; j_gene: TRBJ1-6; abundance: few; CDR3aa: CASLGQGRPYNSPLHF; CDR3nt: TGTGCCAGCCTGGGACAGGGGAGGCCCTATAATTCACCCCTCCACTTT
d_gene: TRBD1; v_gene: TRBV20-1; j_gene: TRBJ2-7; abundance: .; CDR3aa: CSAPGQGKMYEQYF; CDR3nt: TGCAGTGCTCCAGGACAGGGAAAAATGTACGAGCAGTACTTC
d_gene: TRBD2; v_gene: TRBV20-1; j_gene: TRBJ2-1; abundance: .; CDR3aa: CSAPGLAGDEQFF; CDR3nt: TGCAGTGCTCCGGGACTAGCGGGAGATGAGCAGTTCTTC
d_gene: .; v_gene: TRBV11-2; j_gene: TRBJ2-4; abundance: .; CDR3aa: CASSVQAAKNIQYF; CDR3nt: TGTGCCAGCAGCGTACAGGCGGCCAAAAACATTCAGTACTTC
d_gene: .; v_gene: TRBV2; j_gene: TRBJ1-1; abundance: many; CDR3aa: CASNRAEFTEAFF; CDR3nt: TGTGCCAGCAACAGGGCGGAATTCACTGAAGCTTTCTTT